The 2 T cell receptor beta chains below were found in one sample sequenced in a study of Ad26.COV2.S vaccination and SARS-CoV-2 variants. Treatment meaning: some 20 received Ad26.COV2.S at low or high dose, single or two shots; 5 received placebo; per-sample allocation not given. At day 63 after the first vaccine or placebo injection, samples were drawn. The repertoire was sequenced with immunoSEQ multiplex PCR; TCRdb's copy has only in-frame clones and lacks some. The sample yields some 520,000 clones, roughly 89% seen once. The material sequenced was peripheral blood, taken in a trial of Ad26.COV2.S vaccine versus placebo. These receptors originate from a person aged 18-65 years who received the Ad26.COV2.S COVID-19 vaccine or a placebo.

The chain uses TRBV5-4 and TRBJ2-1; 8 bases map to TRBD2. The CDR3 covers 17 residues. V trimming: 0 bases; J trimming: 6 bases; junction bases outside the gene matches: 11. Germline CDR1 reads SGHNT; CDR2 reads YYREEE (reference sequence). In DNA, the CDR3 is TGTGCCAGCAGCTTGGGGGTGGGGCTAGCGGGCAGCAATGAGCAGTTCTTC. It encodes CASSLGVGLAGSNEQFF.

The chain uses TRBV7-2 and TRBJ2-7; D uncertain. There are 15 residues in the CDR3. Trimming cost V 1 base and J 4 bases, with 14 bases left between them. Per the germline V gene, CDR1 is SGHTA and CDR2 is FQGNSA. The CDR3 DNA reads TGTGCCAGCAGCTTAGTTTCCAGGCCGACGTACGAGCAGTACTTC. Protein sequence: CASSLVSRPTYEQYF.